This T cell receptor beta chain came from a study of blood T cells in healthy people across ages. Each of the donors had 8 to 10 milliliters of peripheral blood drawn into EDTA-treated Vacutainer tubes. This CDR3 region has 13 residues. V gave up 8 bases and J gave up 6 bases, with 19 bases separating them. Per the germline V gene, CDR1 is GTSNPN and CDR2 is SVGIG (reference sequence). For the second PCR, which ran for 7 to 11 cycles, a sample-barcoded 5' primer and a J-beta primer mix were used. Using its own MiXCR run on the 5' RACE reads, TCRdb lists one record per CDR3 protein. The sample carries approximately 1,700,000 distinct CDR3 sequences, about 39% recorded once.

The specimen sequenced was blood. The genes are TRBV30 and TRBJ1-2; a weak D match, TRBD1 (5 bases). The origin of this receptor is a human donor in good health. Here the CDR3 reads CARYGGNLNGYTF. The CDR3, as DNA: TGTGCCCGTTATGGGGGTAATCTTAATGGCTACACCTTC. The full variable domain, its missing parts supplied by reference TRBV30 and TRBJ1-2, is SQTIHQWPATLVQPVGSPLSLECTVEGTSNPNLYWYRQAAGRGLQLLFYSVGIGQISSEVPQNLSASRPQDRQFILSSKKLLLSDSGFYLCARYGGNLNGYTFGSGTRLTVV.